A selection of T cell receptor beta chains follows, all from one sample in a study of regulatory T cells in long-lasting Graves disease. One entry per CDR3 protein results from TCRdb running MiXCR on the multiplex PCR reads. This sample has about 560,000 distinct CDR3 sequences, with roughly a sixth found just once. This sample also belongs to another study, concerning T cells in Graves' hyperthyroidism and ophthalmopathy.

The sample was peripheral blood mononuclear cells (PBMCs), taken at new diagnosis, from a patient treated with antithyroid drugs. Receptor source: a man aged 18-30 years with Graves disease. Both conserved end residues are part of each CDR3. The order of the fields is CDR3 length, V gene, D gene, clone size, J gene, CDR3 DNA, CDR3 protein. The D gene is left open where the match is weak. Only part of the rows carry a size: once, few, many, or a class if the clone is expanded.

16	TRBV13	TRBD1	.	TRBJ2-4	TGTGCCAGCAGCCCCGACAGGGGTGAAGCCAAAAACATTCAGTACTTC	CASSPDRGEAKNIQYF
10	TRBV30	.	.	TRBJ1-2	TGTGCCAGCCAGTCTACGGGGCACACCTTC	CASQSTGHTF
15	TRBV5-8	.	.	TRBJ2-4	TGTGCCAGCAGCTTGGGAGCGGGAGCCAAAAACATTCAGTACTTC	CASSLGAGAKNIQYF
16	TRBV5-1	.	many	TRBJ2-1	TGCGCCAGCAGCTTGGCCGTAACCTTATCCTACAATGAGCAGTTCTTC	CASSLAVTLSYNEQFF
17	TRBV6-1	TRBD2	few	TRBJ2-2	TGTGCCAGCAGACTATATGGGACTAGCGGGAACACCGGGGAGCTGTTTTTT	CASRLYGTSGNTGELFF
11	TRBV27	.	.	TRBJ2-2	TGTGCCAGCGTAATGTCCGGGGAGCTGTTTTTT	CASVMSGELFF
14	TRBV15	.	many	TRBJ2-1	TGTGCCACCAGCAGTGCCGGGACGAACAATGAGCAGTTCTTC	CATSSAGTNNEQFF
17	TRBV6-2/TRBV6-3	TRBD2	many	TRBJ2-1	TGTGCCAGCATACATCGACCGGGACTAGCGGTTTACAATGAGCAGTTCTTC	CASIHRPGLAVYNEQFF
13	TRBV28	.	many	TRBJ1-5	TGTGCCAGCAGTTGGGGCAGCAATCAGCCCCAGCATTTT	CASSWGSNQPQHF
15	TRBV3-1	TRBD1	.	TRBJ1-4	TGTGCCAGCAGCCAATCCGACAGGGAAGCGGGAAAACTGTTTTTT	CASSQSDREAGKLFF
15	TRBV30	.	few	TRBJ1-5	TGTGCCTGGAGTGTAGGGCTTTCAGGCAATCAGCCCCAGCATTTT	CAWSVGLSGNQPQHF
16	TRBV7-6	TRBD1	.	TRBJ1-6	TGTGCCAGCAGCTTGAACGCCGGGACAGGACCTTCACCCCTCCACTTT	CASSLNAGTGPSPLHF
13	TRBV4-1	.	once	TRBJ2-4	TGCGCCAGCAGCCGAGCGCCCACAGGCATTCAGTACTTC	CASSRAPTGIQYF
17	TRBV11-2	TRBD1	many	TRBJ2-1	TGTGCCAGCAGCTTAAAGAGGGGACAGGGCTCAAACAATGAGCAGTTCTTC	CASSLKRGQGSNNEQFF
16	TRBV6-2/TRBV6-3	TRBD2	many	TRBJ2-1	TGTGCCAGCAGTTACCCTCTTGGACTAGCGAGGAATGAGCAGTTCTTC	CASSYPLGLARNEQFF
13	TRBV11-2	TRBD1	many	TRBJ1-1	TGTGCCAGCAGGACAGGGGGCATCACTGAAGCTTTCTTT	CASRTGGITEAFF
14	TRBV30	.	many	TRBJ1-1	TGTGCCTGGAACATGGGCCTAGGGAACACTGAAGCTTTCTTT	CAWNMGLGNTEAFF
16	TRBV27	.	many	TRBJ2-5	TGTGCCAGCAGTTTATTCAGCGGGACAGATACAGAGACCCAGTACTTC	CASSLFSGTDTETQYF
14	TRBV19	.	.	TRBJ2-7	TGTGCCAGTAGTACAATAGCGAGAGTCTACGAGCAGTACTTC	CASSTIARVYEQYF
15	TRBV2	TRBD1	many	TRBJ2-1	TGTGCCAGCATCTGGTCCCGGGACAGGGGGCAACCGCAGTTCTTC	CASIWSRDRGQPQFF
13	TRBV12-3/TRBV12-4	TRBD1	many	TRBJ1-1	TGTGCCAGCAGTAAGCCAGGGGGGACTGAAGCTTTCTTT	CASSKPGGTEAFF
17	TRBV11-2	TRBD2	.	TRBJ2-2	TGTGCCAGCAGCGAGTTCGGTCTAGCGGGGAGCACCGGGGAGCTGTTTTTT	CASSEFGLAGSTGELFF
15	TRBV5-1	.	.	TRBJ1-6	TGCGCCAGCAGCTCCTCGGGCAGGTATAATTCACCCCTCCACTTT	CASSSSGRYNSPLHF
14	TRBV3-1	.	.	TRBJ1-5	TGTGCCAGCAGCCAATTTATTGGGAATCAGCCCCAGCATTTT	CASSQFIGNQPQHF
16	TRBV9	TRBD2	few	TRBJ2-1	TGTGCCAGCAGCGTAGCCCCTAGCGGGAGTTACAATGAGCAGTTCTTC	CASSVAPSGSYNEQFF
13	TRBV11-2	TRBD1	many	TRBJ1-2	TGTGCCAGCAGCCAGGGGGGGTTCTATGGCTACACCTTC	CASSQGGFYGYTF
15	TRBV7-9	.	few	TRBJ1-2	TGTGCCAGCAGCTCTTCCACACGATACGGCTATGGCTACACCTTC	CASSSSTRYGYGYTF
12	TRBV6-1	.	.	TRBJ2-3	TGTGCCAGCACCGGAGGAGCAGATACGCAGTATTTT	CASTGGADTQYF
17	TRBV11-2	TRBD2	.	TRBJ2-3	TGTGCCAGCAGCCCAGGACTAGCCTCCCTTGGCACAGATACGCAGTATTTT	CASSPGLASLGTDTQYF
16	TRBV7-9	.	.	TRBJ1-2	TGTGCCAGCAGCTCCCCCTTCGGGGATCTTGACTATGGCTACACCTTC	CASSSPFGDLDYGYTF
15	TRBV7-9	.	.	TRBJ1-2	TGTGCCAGCACCCCCTCACGGACAGCTAACTATGGCTACACCTTC	CASTPSRTANYGYTF
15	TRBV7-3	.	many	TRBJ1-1	TGTGCCAGCAGCCGCTCCGCCGGGAGAGGTACTGAAGCTTTCTTT	CASSRSAGRGTEAFF
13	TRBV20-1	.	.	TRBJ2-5	TGCAGTGCACCCCCCCCGGCCCAAGAGACCCAGTACTTC	CSAPPPAQETQYF
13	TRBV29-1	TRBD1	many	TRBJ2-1	TGCAGCCTATGGGGGACAGAGTACAATGAGCAGTTCTTC	CSLWGTEYNEQFF
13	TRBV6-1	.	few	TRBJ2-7	TGTGCCAGCAGTGCGGCCGGGACCTACGAGCAGTACTTC	CASSAAGTYEQYF
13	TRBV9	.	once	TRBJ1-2	TGTGCCAGCAGCGTAGGTTGGGGAAGTGGCTACACCTTC	CASSVGWGSGYTF
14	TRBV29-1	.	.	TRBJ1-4	TGCAGCGCATTTCTCACGGCAACTAATGAAAAACCGTTTTTT	CSAFLTATNEKPFF
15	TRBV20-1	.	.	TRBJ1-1	TGCAGTGCGGGAACAGGGAATACGATGAACACTGAAGCTTTCTTT	CSAGTGNTMNTEAFF
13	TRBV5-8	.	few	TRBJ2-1	TGTGCCAGCAGCAGGACAAGGGGCAGCGAGCAGTTCTTC	CASSRTRGSEQFF
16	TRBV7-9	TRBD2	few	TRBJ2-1	TGTGCCAGCAGCCCCTCCCGGACTAGCCCCCGGGATGAGCAGTTCTTC	CASSPSRTSPRDEQFF
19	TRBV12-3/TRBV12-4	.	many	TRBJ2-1	TGTGCCAGCAGTTTACTGCCGTATAGCGGGACAGGCTCCTACAATGAGCAGTTCTTC	CASSLLPYSGTGSYNEQFF
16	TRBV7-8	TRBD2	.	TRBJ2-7	TGTGCCAGCAGTCGAGGACTAGCGGGAGGGCGCAACGAGCAGTACTTC	CASSRGLAGGRNEQYF
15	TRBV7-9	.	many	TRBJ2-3	TGTGCCAGCAGCTTAACCGCTAGCGGCACAGATACGCAGTATTTT	CASSLTASGTDTQYF
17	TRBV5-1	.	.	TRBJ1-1	TGCGCCAGAGAATTCACCGGGGGGCCAGGTAGGAACACTGAAGCTTTCTTT	CAREFTGGPGRNTEAFF
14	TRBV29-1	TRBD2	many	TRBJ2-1	TGCAGCGGGTCGACTAGCGGGAGGACGGGTGAGCAGTTCTTC	CSGSTSGRTGEQFF
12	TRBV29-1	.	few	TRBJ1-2	TGCAGCGTTGAACTAGGAAACTATGGCTACACCTTC	CSVELGNYGYTF
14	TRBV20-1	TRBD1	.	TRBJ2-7	TGCAGTGCTTATCTTTGGGACAGGCCGTACGAGCAGTACTTC	CSAYLWDRPYEQYF
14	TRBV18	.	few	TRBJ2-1	TGTGCCAGCTCTAAACAGAGTGTTTCCAATGAGCAGTTCTTC	CASSKQSVSNEQFF
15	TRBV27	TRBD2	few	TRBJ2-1	TGTGCCAGCAGTTCCGGGGGGGGAAATAACAATGAGCAGTTCTTC	CASSSGGGNNNEQFF
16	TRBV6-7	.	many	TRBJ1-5	TGTGCCAGCAGTTACAGGCGCACACGGGTTTGCCAGCCCCAGCATTTT	CASSYRRTRVCQPQHF
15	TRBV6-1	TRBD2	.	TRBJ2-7	TGTGCCAGCAGTCATCTAGCGGGAGCCCCCCTCGAGCAGTACTTC	CASSHLAGAPLEQYF
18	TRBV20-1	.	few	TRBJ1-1	TGCAGTGCTAGACGCTGGGGTAGTCCCGCTCCGATGAACACTGAAGCTTTCTTT	CSARRWGSPAPMNTEAFF
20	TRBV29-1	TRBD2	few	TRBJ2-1	TGCAGCGTCCGACCGGGCACTGGTGCGTCTAGCGGCTCCTCCTACAATGAGCAGTTCTTC	CSVRPGTGASSGSSYNEQFF
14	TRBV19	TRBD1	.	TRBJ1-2	TGTGCCAGTAGTACTTCCCTCGGACAGGGGGGCTACACCTTC	CASSTSLGQGGYTF